This T cell receptor (beta chain) was recovered during a study of OX40 agonist ivuxolimab in advanced cancers. The method was immunoSEQ multiplex PCR; TCRdb's version includes in-frame clones alone and lacks a portion of them. The repertoire has about 40,000 clones, more than 75% of them found once; the top ten carry under 15%. In germline, CDR1 is SEHNR, CDR2 FQNEAQ (reference sequence). V gave up 3 bases and J gave up 6 bases; unmatched junction bases: 8. The CDR3 is 15 residues long. The sequence was obtained from an adult with an advanced solid tumor such as melanoma, head and neck, liver or kidney cancer. The chain carries TRBV7-9 and TRBJ2-1, with TRBD2 identical over 7 bases. The specimen comprised CD4+ or CD8+ T cells sorted from blood, sampled in a trial of the OX40 agonist ivuxolimab. CDR3 coding DNA: TGTGCCAGCAGCTTCCTGACGGGGGGAATCAATGAGCAGTTCTTC. The encoded protein is CASSFLTGGINEQFF.